This T cell receptor (beta chain) was identified in a study of cytomegalovirus exposure and HLA in healthy donors. Study-level information: It was reported in a later analysis that the 100 to 150 validation repertoires used the same platform as the roughly 640 first-cohort repertoires.

Measured with immunoSEQ multiplex PCR; TCRdb has only the in-frame clones, and not every one. The table includes around 99,000 clones, more than 70% detected once. This CDR3 comprises 17 residues. Germline V gene sequence: CDR1 SGHTA, CDR2 FQGNSA. Trimming took 2 bases from V and 4 from J; bases not matched to a gene: 10. This clonotype originated in a woman aged 18-29 years in good health and CMV-seronegative. Sequenced: PBMCs. The V call is TRBV7-2, the J call TRBJ2-1; 8 nucleotides agree with TRBD2. CDR3 sequence (DNA): TGTGCCAGCAGCTTACGGGGGGGGCTCAATAGGTACAATGAGCAGTTCTTC. This codes for CASSLRGGLNRYNEQFF.